This TCR beta chain is drawn from a study of Graves' ophthalmopathy and Graves' hyperthyroidism. Points from the study as a whole: Sensitivity of approximately 66% and specificity of 72.22% were achieved by the model that predicted ophthalmopathy progression. A classifier, a 13-signature model, separated ophthalmopathy from stable hyperthyroidism with about 88% sensitivity and less than 83% specificity.

RNA transcripts yielded amplified TCR beta CDR3 regions. The first round was an RT-PCR with HTBI primers, and the second round was a multiplex PCR. MiXCR, run by TCRdb on the multiplex PCR reads, gives a single entry per CDR3 protein. The sample carries around 1,000,000 distinct CDR3 sequences, less than 45% recorded once. Pregnancy or lactation, uncontrolled infections and other autoimmune diseases were grounds for excluding patients. The germline V gene encodes CDR1 WSHSY and CDR2 SAAADI. The length of the CDR3 is 21 residues. Remarks on this clonotype: Its antigen is as yet unknown. A read error may produce the germline difference seen at one junction end.

This receptor was obtained from an adult man with Graves' hyperthyroidism. Material for sequencing was peripheral blood or thyroid tissue (not recorded which). The chain joins TRBV10-2 to TRBJ1-6, with D possibly TRBD1 on 5 matching bases. The CDR3 protein is CASSELRTLPSRRSYNSPLHF. CDR3 bases: TGTGCCAGCAGTGAGCTTAGGACACTACCCTCCCGAAGGTCCTATAATTCACCCCTCCACTTT.